This TCR beta chain came from a study of T-cell memory formation after mild COVID-19 (dated by TCRdb to about 2021). A note on the overall study: TCR sequence clusters from the two donors were largely donor specific. Longitudinal TCRalpha and TCRbeta repertoire sequencing tracked T-cell clones expanding and contracting after mild COVID-19 in a couple of donors. The cohort was made up of two young adult volunteers, one female and one male, who were previously healthy. Overall results and qualifications from the work: Contracting CD4+ clones were found mainly in CM and EM memory subsets, while CD8+ clones were enriched in EMRA. Only a couple of mild cases were covered by the study, and larger cohorts that include severe cases with pre-infection samples were considered necessary. Clones that contracted from day 15 to 85 showed balanced CD4/CD8 phenotypes, whereas a second wave of clones that expanded from day 15 to 37 leaned towards CD4+. Some responding clones were detected in pre-infection memory, suggesting pre-existing cross-reactive memory T cells joined the SARS-CoV-2 response. SARS-CoV-2 specificity was not confirmed for the second-wave clones peaking on day 37.

Of note for this clonotype: This clone's antigen is unknown. Qualities for individual bases were not recorded, and no much larger clone is one base off.

PBMCs were isolated by Ficoll-Paque density gradient centrifugation. Sequencer: Illumina NovaSeq 6000. Using 5'RACE with constant-segment primers, TCRalpha and TCRbeta cDNA libraries were constructed, with sample barcodes and unique molecular identifiers added in the process. Trizol reagent was used to extract RNA from every sample. Amplification of the libraries took two PCR steps, and the second step added a second sample barcode plus Illumina TruSeq adapters. Sequencing of the libraries was done on an Illumina NovaSeq, producing 2 x 150 bp paired-end reads. As for the original processing: With migec v1.2.7, reads were demultiplexed and then collapsed into UMI-guided consensus sequences. With mixcr v2.1.11, UMI consensuses were aligned to TRA and TRB V and J templates and assembled into clonotypes. A clonotype was counted as expanded or contracted only if both edgeR and NoisET called the change significant, with noise models trained on biological replicates. edgeR calls used a false discovery rate-adjusted p below 0.01 and a log2 fold-change threshold of 1. PCA with hierarchical clustering of max-normalized trajectories of the 1000 most abundant clonotypes was used as exploratory dynamics analysis. Separately sequenced CD4+ and CD8+ repertoires were used to assign the CD4 or CD8 phenotype of responding clones. TCRdb ran its own pipeline on the public reads, namely fastp trimming at Q25 and MiXCR clone calling, and kept in-frame beta chains. Each entry merges the rows of one CDR3 protein and shows their most common DNA and genes. The V and J calls follow TCRdb's processing rather than the paper's. This sample comprises fewer than 200,000 distinct CDR3 sequences, about 18% of them detected only once. Together, the top ten hold more than 3% of the sample.

The germline V gene specifies SGHTA as CDR1 and FQGTGA as CDR2. Spanning cysteine to phenylalanine, the CDR3 consists of 15 amino acids. Left in the record is the CDR3 DNA by itself, 45 bases read in frame from the first base. Trimming costs V 2 bases and J 0 bases, and their ends lie 10 bases apart. The sequence was obtained from a man aged 18-30 years who had mild COVID-19 (a few samples of this study predate the infection). The sample titles of this study are shuffled in the database, so cell type and time point are left out; the donor was told from shared clones. Specimen: PBMCs or a T cell subset sorted from them (not recorded which). In this chain, TRBV7-3 is recombined with TRBJ1-1, with an unclear D gene assignment. The CDR3 in this case is CASSLGNSMNTEAFF. In nucleotides, the sequence is TGTGCCAGCAGCTTAGGGAACAGCATGAACACTGAAGCTTTCTTT.